Given below is one T cell receptor beta chain in context. The entry originates in a study of blood T cell repertoires in COVID-19. The assay was immunoSEQ multiplex PCR, and TCRdb's table has in-frame clones only and misses some. The table includes approximately 530,000 clones, approximately 88% detected once. Seattle's cohort entered during active infection and was followed longitudinally. The sequence came from a woman aged 50 to 60 with COVID-19, enrolled during active disease. Sequencing was carried out using peripheral blood.

CDR3 sequence reads: CASSVLGTASTEAFF. CDR3 DNA sequence: TGTGCCAGCAGCGTACTCGGGACAGCGAGTACTGAAGCTTTCTTT. The rearrangement joins TRBV9 to TRBJ1-1; 7 positions agree with TRBD1. J gave up 5 bases and V 1 base, and 8 bases lay outside the gene matches. Germline V gene sequence: CDR1 SGDLS, CDR2 YYNGEE. The CDR3 loop spans 15 amino acids. Full variable domain (rest looked up from reference TRBV9 and TRBJ1-1): DSGVTQTPKHLITATGQRVTLRCSPRSGDLSVYWYQQSLDQGLQFLIQYYNGEERAKGNILERFSAQQFPDLHSELNLSSLELGDSALYFCASSVLGTASTEAFFGQGTRLTVV.